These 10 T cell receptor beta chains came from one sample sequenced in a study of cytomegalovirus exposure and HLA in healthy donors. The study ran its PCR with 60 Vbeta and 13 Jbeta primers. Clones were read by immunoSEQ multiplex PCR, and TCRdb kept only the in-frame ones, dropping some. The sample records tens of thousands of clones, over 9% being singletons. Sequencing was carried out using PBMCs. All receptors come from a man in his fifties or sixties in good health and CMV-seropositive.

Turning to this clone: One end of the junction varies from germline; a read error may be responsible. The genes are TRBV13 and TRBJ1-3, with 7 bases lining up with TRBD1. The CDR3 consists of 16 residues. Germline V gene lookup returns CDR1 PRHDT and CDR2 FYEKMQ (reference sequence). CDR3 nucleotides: TGTGCCAGCAGCCTAGGGGGCAGGGTCCCTGGAAACACCATATATTTT. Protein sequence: CASSLGGRVPGNTIYF.

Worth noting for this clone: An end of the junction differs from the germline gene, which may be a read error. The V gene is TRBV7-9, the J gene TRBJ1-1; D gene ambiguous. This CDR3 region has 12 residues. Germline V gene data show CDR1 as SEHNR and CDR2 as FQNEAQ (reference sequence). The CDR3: CASSQMNAEAFF. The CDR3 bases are TGTGCCAGCAGCCAGATGAACGCTGAAGCTTTCTTT.

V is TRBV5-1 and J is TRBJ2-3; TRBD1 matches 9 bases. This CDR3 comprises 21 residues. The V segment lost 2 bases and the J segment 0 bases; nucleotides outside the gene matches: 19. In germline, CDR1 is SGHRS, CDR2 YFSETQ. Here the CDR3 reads CASSFSRLHTQGALSTDTQYF. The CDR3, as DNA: TGCGCCAGCAGCTTCTCAAGGCTACACACACAGGGGGCCTTAAGCACAGATACGCAGTATTTT.

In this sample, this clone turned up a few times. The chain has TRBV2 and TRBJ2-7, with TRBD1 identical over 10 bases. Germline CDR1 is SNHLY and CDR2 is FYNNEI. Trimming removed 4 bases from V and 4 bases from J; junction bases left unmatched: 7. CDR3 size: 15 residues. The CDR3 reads CASSVPGQGEYEQYV. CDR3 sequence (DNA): TGTGCCAGCAGTGTTCCTGGACAGGGGGAGTACGAGCAGTACGTC.

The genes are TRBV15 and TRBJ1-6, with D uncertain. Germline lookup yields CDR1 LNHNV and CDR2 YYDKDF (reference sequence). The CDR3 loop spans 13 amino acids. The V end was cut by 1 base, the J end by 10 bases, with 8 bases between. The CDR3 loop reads CATSRGEKSPLHF. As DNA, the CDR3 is TGTGCCACCAGCAGAGGTGAGAAATCACCCCTCCACTTT.

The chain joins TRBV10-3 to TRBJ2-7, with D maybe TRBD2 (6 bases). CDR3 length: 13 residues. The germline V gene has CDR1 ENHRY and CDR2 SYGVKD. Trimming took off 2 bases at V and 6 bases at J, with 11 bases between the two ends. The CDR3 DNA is TGTGCCATCAGTGAGACCGGGGAGGTCGAGCAGTACGTC. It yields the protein CAISETGEVEQYV.

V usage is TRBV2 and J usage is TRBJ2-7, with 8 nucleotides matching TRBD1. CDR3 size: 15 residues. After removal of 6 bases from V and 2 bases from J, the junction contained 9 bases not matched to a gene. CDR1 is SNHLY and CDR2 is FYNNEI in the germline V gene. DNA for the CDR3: TGTGCCAGCAGACCACCGGGACAGGTACCCTACGAGCAGTACTTC. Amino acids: CASRPPGQVPYEQYF.

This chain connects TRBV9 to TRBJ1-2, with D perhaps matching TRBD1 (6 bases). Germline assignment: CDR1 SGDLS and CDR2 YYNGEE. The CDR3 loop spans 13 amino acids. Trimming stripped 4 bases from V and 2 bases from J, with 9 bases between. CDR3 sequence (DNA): TGTGCCAGCAGCAGGGACACCAACTATGGCTACACCTTC. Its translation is CASSRDTNYGYTF. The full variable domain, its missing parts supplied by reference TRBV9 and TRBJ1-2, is DSGVTQTPKHLITATGQRVTLRCSPRSGDLSVYWYQQSLDQGLQFLIQYYNGEERAKGNILERFSAQQFPDLHSELNLSSLELGDSALYFCASSRDTNYGYTFGSGTRLTVV.

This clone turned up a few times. The CDR3 DNA reads TGTGCCAGCAGCGTAGCTTTGTCCGGTCCCTCCGGGGAGCTGTTTTTT. Its translation is CASSVALSGPSGELFF. The rearrangement links TRBV9 to TRBJ2-2, with D hard to call. The CDR3 sequence is 16 residues long. Looked up from germline, CDR1 is SGDLS and CDR2 is YYNGEE. Between the trimmed V and J ends, which lost 0 bases and 6 bases, there was a span of 15 bases.

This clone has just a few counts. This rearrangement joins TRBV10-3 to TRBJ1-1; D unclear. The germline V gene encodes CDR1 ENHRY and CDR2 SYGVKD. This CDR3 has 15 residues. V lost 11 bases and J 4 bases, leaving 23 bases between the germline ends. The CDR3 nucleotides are TGTGCCGGCCGGGGAACAGAGGACTCGGGCACTGAAGCTTTCTTT. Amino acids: CAGRGTEDSGTEAFF.